This T cell receptor (beta chain) emerged from a study of vaccination effects on CD4 cells after COVID-19. With regard to this clone: Antigen unknown.

A roughly 10-day culture period preceded the isolation of CD4+ T cells. Each participant received a vaccine that was either BNT162b2 or mRNA-1273, given as two doses. Clones were sequenced by immunoSEQ multiplex PCR, and TCRdb holds only the in-frame ones, with some missing. This sample has about 73,000 clones; roughly four fifths occur once, and the top ten carry about 2.5%. CDR3 length: 12 amino acids. Germline V gene data show CDR1 as MNHEY and CDR2 as SVGAGI. The V gene lost 7 bases and the J gene lost 4 bases, with 10 bases spanning the gap. The TCR was taken from a human donor who received a COVID-19 vaccine. The V gene is TRBV6-5, the J gene TRBJ1-1; D unclear. This material consisted of CD4+ T cells from PBMCs cultured without peptide, taken after COVID-19 vaccination. The CDR3 region has the DNA TGTGCCAGCACCCAAAAGGGCACTGAAGCTTTCTTT. Its protein is CASTQKGTEAFF.